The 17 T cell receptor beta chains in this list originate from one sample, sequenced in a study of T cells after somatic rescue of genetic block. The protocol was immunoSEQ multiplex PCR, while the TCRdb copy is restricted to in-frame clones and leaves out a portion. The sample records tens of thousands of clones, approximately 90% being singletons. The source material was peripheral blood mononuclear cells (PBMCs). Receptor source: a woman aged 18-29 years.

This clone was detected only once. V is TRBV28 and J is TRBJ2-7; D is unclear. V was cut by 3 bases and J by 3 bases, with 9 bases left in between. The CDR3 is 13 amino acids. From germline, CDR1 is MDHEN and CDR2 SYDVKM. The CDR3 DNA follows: TGTGCCAGCAGTTTCTCGGGTATCTACGAGCAGTACTTC. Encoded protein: CASSFSGIYEQYF.

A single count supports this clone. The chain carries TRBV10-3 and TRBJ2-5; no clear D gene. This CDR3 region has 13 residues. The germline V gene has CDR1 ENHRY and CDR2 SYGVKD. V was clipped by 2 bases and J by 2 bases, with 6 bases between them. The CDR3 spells CAISEKNQETQYF. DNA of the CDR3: TGTGCCATCAGTGAGAAAAATCAAGAGACCCAGTACTTC.

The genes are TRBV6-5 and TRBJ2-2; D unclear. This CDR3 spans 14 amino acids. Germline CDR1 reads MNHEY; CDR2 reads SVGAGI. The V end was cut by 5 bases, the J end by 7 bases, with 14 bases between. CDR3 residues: CASSRGPRDGELFF. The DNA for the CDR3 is TGTGCCAGCAGTAGAGGTCCCCGTGACGGGGAGCTGTTTTTT.

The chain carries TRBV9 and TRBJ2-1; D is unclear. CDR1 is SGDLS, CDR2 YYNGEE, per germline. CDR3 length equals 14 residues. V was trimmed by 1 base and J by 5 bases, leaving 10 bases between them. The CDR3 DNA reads TGTGCCAGCAGCGTATTTGCAGCAGACAATGAGCAGTTCTTC. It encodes CASSVFAADNEQFF. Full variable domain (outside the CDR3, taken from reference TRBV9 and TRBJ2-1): DSGVTQTPKHLITATGQRVTLRCSPRSGDLSVYWYQQSLDQGLQFLIQYYNGEERAKGNILERFSAQQFPDLHSELNLSSLELGDSALYFCASSVFAADNEQFFGPGTRLTVL.

The CDR3 region has the DNA TGCGCCAGCAGCTTTATTAGCGGGAGGGCCCTTTACGAGCAGTACTTC. It translates to CASSFISGRALYEQYF. The J gene is TRBJ2-7, the V gene TRBV5-1; TRBD2 agrees at 11 bases. Germline loops: CDR1 SGHRS, CDR2 YFSETQ. The CDR3 has 16 residues. Trimming at V came to 2 bases and at J to 4 bases, leaving 8 bases not matched to a gene.

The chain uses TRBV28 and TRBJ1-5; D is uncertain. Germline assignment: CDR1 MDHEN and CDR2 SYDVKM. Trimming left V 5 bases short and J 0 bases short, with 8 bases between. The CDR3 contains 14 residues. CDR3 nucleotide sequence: TGTGCCAGCAGTCAAGACAATAGCAATCAGCCCCAGCATTTT. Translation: CASSQDNSNQPQHF.

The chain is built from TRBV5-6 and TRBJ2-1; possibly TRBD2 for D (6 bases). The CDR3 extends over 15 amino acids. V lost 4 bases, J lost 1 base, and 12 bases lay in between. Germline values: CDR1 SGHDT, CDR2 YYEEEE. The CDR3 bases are TGTGCCAGCAGCCGTCAGGGAGGTTCCTACAATGAGCAGTTCTTC. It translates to CASSRQGGSYNEQFF. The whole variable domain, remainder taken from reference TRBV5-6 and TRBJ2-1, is DAGVTQSPTHLIKTRGQQVTLRCSPKSGHDTVSWYQQALGQGPQFIFQYYEEEERQRGNFPDRFSGHQFPNYSSELNVNALLLGDSALYLCASSRQGGSYNEQFFGPGTRLTVL.

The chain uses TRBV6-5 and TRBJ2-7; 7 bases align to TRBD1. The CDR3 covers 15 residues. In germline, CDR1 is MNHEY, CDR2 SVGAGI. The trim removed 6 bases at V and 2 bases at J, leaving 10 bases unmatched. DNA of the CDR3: TGTGCCAGCAGGGCCGCCGGGACAGCAACCTACGAGCAGTACTTC. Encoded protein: CASRAAGTATYEQYF.

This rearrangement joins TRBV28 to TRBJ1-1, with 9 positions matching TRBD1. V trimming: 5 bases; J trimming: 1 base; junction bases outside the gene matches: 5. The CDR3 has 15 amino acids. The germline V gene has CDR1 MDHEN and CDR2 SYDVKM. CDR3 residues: CASSPWDRENTEAFF. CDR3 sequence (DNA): TGTGCCAGCAGTCCCTGGGACAGGGAGAACACTGAAGCTTTCTTT.

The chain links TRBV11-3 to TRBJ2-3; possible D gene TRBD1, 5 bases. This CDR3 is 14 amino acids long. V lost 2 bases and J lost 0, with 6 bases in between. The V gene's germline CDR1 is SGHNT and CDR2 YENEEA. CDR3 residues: CASSLTGSTDTQYF. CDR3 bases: TGTGCCAGCAGCTTAACAGGTAGCACAGATACGCAGTATTTT.

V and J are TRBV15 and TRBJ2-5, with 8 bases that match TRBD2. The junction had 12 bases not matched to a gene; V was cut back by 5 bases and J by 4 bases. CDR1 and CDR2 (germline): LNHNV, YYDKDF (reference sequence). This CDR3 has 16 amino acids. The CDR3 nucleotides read TGTGCCACCAGCGGGGTGGCGGGACTAGGCGCAGAGACCCAGTACTTC. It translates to CATSGVAGLGAETQYF.

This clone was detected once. The DNA for the CDR3 is TGTGCCAGCAGGACAGGGCTACCGAGCAATCAGCCCCAGCATTTT. Amino acid sequence: CASRTGLPSNQPQHF. The V call is TRBV2, the J call TRBJ1-5, with TRBD1 matching over 7 bases. Germline-derived CDR1 and CDR2 are SNHLY and FYNNEI. Trimming took 6 bases from V and 1 from J; bases not matched to a gene: 6. This CDR3 is 15 amino acids long. Full variable domain (outside the CDR3, taken from reference TRBV2 and TRBJ1-5): EPEVTQTPSHQVTQMGQEVILRCVPISNHLYFYWYRQILGQKVEFLVSFYNNEISEKSEIFDDQFSVERPDGSNFTLKIRSTKLEDSAMYFCASRTGLPSNQPQHFGDGTRLSIL.

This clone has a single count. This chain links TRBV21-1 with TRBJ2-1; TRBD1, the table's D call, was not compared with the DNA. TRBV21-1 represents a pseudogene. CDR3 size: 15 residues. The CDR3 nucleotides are TGTGCCAGCAGCAATAACTGGGACAGTTACAATGAGCAGTTCTTC. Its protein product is CASSNNWDSYNEQFF.

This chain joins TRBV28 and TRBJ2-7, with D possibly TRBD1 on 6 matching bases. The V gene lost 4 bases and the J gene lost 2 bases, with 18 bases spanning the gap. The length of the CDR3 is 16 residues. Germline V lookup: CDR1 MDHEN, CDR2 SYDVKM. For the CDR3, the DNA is TGTGCCAGCAGTTCGAACAGGGAGCATGGGGCCTACGAGCAGTACTTC. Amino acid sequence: CASSSNREHGAYEQYF.

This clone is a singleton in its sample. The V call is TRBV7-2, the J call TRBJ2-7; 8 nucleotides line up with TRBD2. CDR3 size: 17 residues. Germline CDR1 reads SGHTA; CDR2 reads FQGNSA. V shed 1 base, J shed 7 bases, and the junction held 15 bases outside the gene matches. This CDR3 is CASSLVREAFLPWEQYF. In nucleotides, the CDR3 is TGTGCCAGCAGCTTAGTGCGGGAGGCTTTTCTCCCTTGGGAGCAGTACTTC.

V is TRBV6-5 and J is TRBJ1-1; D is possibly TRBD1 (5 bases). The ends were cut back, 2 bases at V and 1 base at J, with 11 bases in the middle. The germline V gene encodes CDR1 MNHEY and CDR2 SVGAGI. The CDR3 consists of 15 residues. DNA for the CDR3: TGTGCCAGCAGTTACGGCGGGGGACGGAACACTGAAGCTTTCTTT. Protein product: CASSYGGGRNTEAFF.

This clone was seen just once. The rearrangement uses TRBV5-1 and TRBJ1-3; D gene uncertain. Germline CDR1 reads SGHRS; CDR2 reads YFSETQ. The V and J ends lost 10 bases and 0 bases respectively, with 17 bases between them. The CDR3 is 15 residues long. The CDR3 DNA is TGCGCCTCAGCCCCCGCCAGCGGCTCTGGAAACACCATATATTTT. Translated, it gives CASAPASGSGNTIYF.